A single sample is the source of the 19 T cell receptor beta chains below, sequenced in a study of post-analysis software for immune sequencing data. TCR beta cDNA libraries had unique molecular identifiers. TCRdb re-called the PCR reads through MiXCR, storing one row per CDR3 protein. The sample has 380,000 or so distinct CDR3 sequences; about a third are singletons. Study-level points and caveats: Patients carried a handful of TRBV segments more frequently than controls did, and TRBV5-6, TRBV5-1 and TRBV20-1 were among them.

No antigens are known for them. The sequenced sample consisted of blood. All receptors derive from a girl aged 10-17 years with multiple sclerosis.

This clonotype was counted only a few times. The CDR3 here is CASSTPGQSSYEQYF. CDR3 sequence (DNA): TGTGCCAGCAGCACGCCAGGGCAGAGCTCCTACGAGCAGTACTTC. The chain combines TRBV7-9 with TRBJ2-7, with D tentatively TRBD1 (5 bases). This CDR3 spans 15 amino acids. Per germline, CDR1 SEHNR and CDR2 FQNEAQ (reference sequence). Trimming removed 5 bases at V and 0 bases at J, with 14 bases between.

This chain joins TRBV5-6 and TRBJ2-1; TRBD2 matches 7 bases. With 5 bases clipped from V and 7 bases from J, the junction kept 18 bases outside the gene matches. This CDR3 is built from 17 residues. CDR1 is SGHDT, CDR2 YYEEEE, per germline. CDR3 in amino acids: CASRWAPTSRAVNEQFF. CDR3 in DNA: TGTGCCAGCAGGTGGGCCCCGACTAGCCGGGCTGTAAATGAGCAGTTCTTC.

This chain links TRBV20-1 with TRBJ2-2, with D tentatively TRBD1 (8 bases). The CDR3 is 16 amino acids. The germline CDR1 and CDR2 sequences are DFQATT and SNEGSKA (reference sequence). Trimming took off 4 bases at V and 3 bases at J, with 18 bases between the two ends. CDR3 residues: CSATGGAGVDTGELFF. The CDR3 nucleotides are TGCAGTGCTACAGGGGGCGCGGGGGTGGACACCGGGGAGCTGTTTTTT.

Of note for this clonotype: This is likely a read error, given that the CDR3 carries no conserved phenylalanine or tryptophan at its end. No DNA is shown, since the ends of the CDR3 on it are uncertain; the CDR3 is the one TCRdb lists. V gene TRBV7-2 combines with J gene TRBJ2-1. The CDR3 has 13 residues if both end residues are counted. The germline gives CDR1 SGHTA, CDR2 FQGNSA. This chain's CDR3 is CASSLIRSYTFGS.

The rearrangement links TRBV20-1 to TRBJ2-5; 7 bases match TRBD2. V shed 6 bases, J shed 1 base, and the junction held 8 bases outside the gene matches. This CDR3 is 14 amino acids long. Germline CDR1 reads DFQATT; CDR2 reads SNEGSKA (reference sequence). The CDR3 reads CSAPRAGPQETQYF. The CDR3 DNA reads as TGCAGTGCCCCGAGAGCGGGGCCCCAAGAGACCCAGTACTTC.

V gene TRBV12-3 or TRBV12-4 combines with J gene TRBJ2-6, with D perhaps matching TRBD1 or TRBD2 (5 bases each). The CDR3 length is 15 residues. The V end was cut by 6 bases, the J end by 0 bases, with 9 bases between. CDR3 DNA: TGTGCCAGCAGAAGAGGGGACTCTGGGGCCAACGTCCTGACTTTC. The encoded protein is CASRRGDSGANVLTF.

This chain joins TRBV13 and TRBJ2-1, with TRBD2 identical over 8 bases. V trimming: 3 bases; J trimming: 7 bases; junction bases outside the gene matches: 5. Germline CDR1 and CDR2: PRHDT and FYEKMQ (reference sequence). This CDR3 spans 14 amino acids. The CDR3: CASSFGGGPNEQFF. The CDR3 DNA reads TGTGCCAGCAGCTTCGGGGGGGGGCCGAATGAGCAGTTCTTC.

J is TRBJ2-2 and V is TRBV29-1, with a weak D call TRBD2 (5 bases). The germline V and J ends were trimmed by 6 bases and 7 bases, with 6 bases remaining between them. The CDR3 is made up of 10 amino acids. In germline, CDR1 is SQVTM, CDR2 ANQGSEA. The DNA of the CDR3 is TGCAGCGTGGGAGACGGGGAGCTGTTTTTT. Translated, it gives CSVGDGELFF.

There are a few counts of this clonotype. V usage is TRBV20-1 and J usage is TRBJ1-4; 8 bases are shared with TRBD1. The CDR3 runs 14 residues. J lost 11 bases, V lost 0 bases, and 8 bases had no gene match. Germline assignment: CDR1 DFQATT and CDR2 SNEGSKA (reference sequence). The CDR3 DNA reads TGCAGTGCTAGAGATGGACAGGGTCGGAGTAAACTGTTTTTT. It is translated as CSARDGQGRSKLFF.

The V and J genes are TRBV20-1 and TRBJ1-2; D might be TRBD1 (5 bases). The CDR3 has 14 amino acids. Per germline, CDR1 DFQATT and CDR2 SNEGSKA (reference sequence). V lost 0 bases, J lost 7 bases, and 15 bases lay in between. CDR3 DNA: TGCAGTGCTAGAGATATCGCACAGGAGGGTGGCTACACCTTC. This codes for CSARDIAQEGGYTF.

This clonotype was observed a handful of times. The chain links TRBV29-1 to TRBJ2-5, with D possibly matching TRBD2 (5 bases). The CDR3 is made up of 16 amino acids. In germline, CDR1 is SQVTM, CDR2 ANQGSEA. V lost 2 bases and J lost 4, with 20 bases in between. DNA for the CDR3: TGCAGCGTTGAACCCCAGAATAAGAGGGTAGGAGAGACCCAGTACTTC. Protein product: CSVEPQNKRVGETQYF.

This chain connects TRBV5-1 to TRBJ1-5, with 7 nucleotides matching TRBD1. With V trimmed by 5 bases and J by 1 base, 6 bases remained unmatched. The CDR3 contains 15 residues. Germline CDR1 and CDR2: SGHRS and YFSETQ. The chain's CDR3 is CASRPTGLSNQPQHF. CDR3 sequence (DNA): TGCGCCAGCAGACCGACAGGGCTCAGCAATCAGCCCCAGCATTTT. Looking up the rest from reference TRBV5-1 and TRBJ1-5 gives the full variable domain: KAGVTQTPRYLIKTRGQQVTLSCSPISGHRSVSWYQQTPGQGLQFLFEYFSETQRNKGNFPGRFSGRQFSNSRSEMNVSTLELGDSALYLCASRPTGLSNQPQHFGDGTRLSIL.

The gene calls are TRBV7-9 and TRBJ2-7; D possibly matches TRBD1 or TRBD2 (5 bases each). The germline V gene encodes CDR1 SEHNR and CDR2 FQNEAQ (reference sequence). The CDR3 consists of 15 residues. Trimming pared 5 bases from V and 2 bases from J, leaving 16 bases between. The CDR3 region is CASSPNGTAAYEQYF. The CDR3, as DNA: TGTGCCAGCAGCCCTAATGGGACGGCTGCCTACGAGCAGTACTTC.

The CDR3: CASSPVDRGHEQYF. For the CDR3, the DNA is TGTGCCAGCAGCCCCGTGGACAGGGGGCACGAGCAGTACTTC. V and J are TRBV7-2 and TRBJ2-7, with 11 bases matching TRBD1. CDR3 length: 14 residues. Trimming at V came to 5 bases and at J to 5 bases, leaving 5 bases not matched to a gene. Germline V lookup: CDR1 SGHTA, CDR2 FQGNSA.

This chain joins TRBV3-1 and TRBJ2-7, with 7 bases matching TRBD1. This CDR3 has 14 amino acids. J gave up 4 bases and V 0 bases, and 3 bases lay outside the gene matches. Germline assignment: CDR1 LGHDT and CDR2 YNNKEL (reference sequence). CDR3 region: CASSQDQTGYEQYF. The DNA of the CDR3 is TGTGCCAGCAGCCAAGATCAGACAGGGTACGAGCAGTACTTC.

Only a few counts were recorded for this clonotype. V and J are TRBV4-2 and TRBJ2-2; 7 nucleotides match TRBD1. Germline CDR1 LGHNA, CDR2 YNFKEQ. V shed 1 base, J shed 5 bases, and the junction held 7 bases outside the gene matches. The CDR3 runs 16 residues. CDR3 coding DNA: TGTGCCAGCAGCCAAGCGTCAGGCAGGGGGACCGGGGAGCTGTTTTTT. Translating it yields CASSQASGRGTGELFF.

The V gene is TRBV12-3 or TRBV12-4, the J gene TRBJ2-4; no clear D. The CDR3 is 14 residues long. Trimming took off 6 bases at V and 0 bases at J, with 9 bases between the two ends. CDR3 nucleotide sequence: TGTGCCAGCAGCCGCCCGCTAGCCAAAAACATTCAGTACTTC. This encodes CASSRPLAKNIQYF.

The genes are TRBV5-6 and TRBJ2-1; D possibly corresponds to TRBD2 (7 bases). V dropped 2 bases and J dropped 7 bases, with 10 bases sitting between them. The CDR3 loop spans 13 amino acids. CDR1 SGHDT and CDR2 YYEEEE come from the germline V gene. The CDR3 nucleotides read TGTGCCAGCAGCTTTGGGGGGGCTAATGAGCAGTTCTTC. Its protein is CASSFGGANEQFF. Complete variable domain (other parts from reference TRBV5-6 and TRBJ2-1): DAGVTQSPTHLIKTRGQQVTLRCSPKSGHDTVSWYQQALGQGPQFIFQYYEEEERQRGNFPDRFSGHQFPNYSSELNVNALLLGDSALYLCASSFGGANEQFFGPGTRLTVL.

The chain carries TRBV6-5 and TRBJ2-4; D is ambiguous. Judging by the DNA end, TRBJ2-7 fits better; the J call may be wrong. There are 14 residues in the CDR3. Germline CDR1 reads MNHEY; CDR2 reads SVGAGI. CDR3 region: CASSYQDNSYEQYF. CDR3 sequence (DNA): TGTGCCAGCAGTTACCAGGATAACTCCTACGAGCAGTACTTC.